This T cell receptor (beta chain) is drawn from a study of blood T cell repertoires in COVID-19. Study details: In each case, the material was cDNA or gDNA derived from T cells, B-cell-depleted T cells, or PBMCs.

The study assigned cohorts using participant-reported clinical history. This CDR3 has 16 amino acids. V gave up 2 bases and J gave up 5 bases, with 18 bases separating them. The germline CDR1 and CDR2 sequences are KGHSH and LQKENI. Original processing notes: Reference gene primer amplification gave estimated nucleated cell counts. This table comes from immunoSEQ multiplex PCR, and its TCRdb copy is limited to in-frame clones, with some not included. From that table come the V and J calls and clone size; the DNA was used to work out D and trimming. The table includes fewer than 350,000 clones, 90% detected once.

This TCR was recovered from a woman aged 18 to 35 with acute COVID-19. This rearrangement joins TRBV18 to TRBJ1-1; D is perhaps TRBD1 (5 bases). Specimen: PBMCs or T cells enriched from blood (not recorded which). CDR3 nucleotide sequence: TGTGCCAGCTCACCAAAAGAGCAAGGGGTGCGGACTGAAGCTTTCTTT. Translation: CASSPKEQGVRTEAFF.